This T cell receptor beta chain was profiled in a study of T cells after yellow fever vaccination. This clonotype was detected many times. Its antigen is currently unknown. Germline CDR1 reads SGHTA; CDR2 reads FQGNSA. With V trimmed by 3 bases and J by 6 bases, 6 bases remained unmatched. The CDR3 extends over 16 amino acids. TCRdb passed the 5' RACE reads through MiXCR, listing each CDR3 protein once. Of fewer than 400,000 distinct CDR3 sequences in the sample, around 6.5% are singletons; the top ten hold 15%. Study results and caveats: A small share of clonotypes appeared in both CD4 and CD8 compartments. The secondary T-cell response peaked on day 5, not day 15, but was weaker. The presence of abundant clonotypes contaminating from the bulk population was possible in FACS-sorted repertoires.

The chain uses TRBV7-2 and TRBJ1-5; TRBD1 matches at 12 bases. The input for sequencing was PBMCs, taken 5 days after the yellow fever booster vaccination. The clonotype was recovered from a man in his thirties or forties who received the YFV17D yellow fever vaccine. CDR3 nucleotide sequence: TGTGCCAGCAGCTTTCTAGGGACAGGGGGCGTTCAGCCCCAGCATTTT. Its protein is CASSFLGTGGVQPQHF.